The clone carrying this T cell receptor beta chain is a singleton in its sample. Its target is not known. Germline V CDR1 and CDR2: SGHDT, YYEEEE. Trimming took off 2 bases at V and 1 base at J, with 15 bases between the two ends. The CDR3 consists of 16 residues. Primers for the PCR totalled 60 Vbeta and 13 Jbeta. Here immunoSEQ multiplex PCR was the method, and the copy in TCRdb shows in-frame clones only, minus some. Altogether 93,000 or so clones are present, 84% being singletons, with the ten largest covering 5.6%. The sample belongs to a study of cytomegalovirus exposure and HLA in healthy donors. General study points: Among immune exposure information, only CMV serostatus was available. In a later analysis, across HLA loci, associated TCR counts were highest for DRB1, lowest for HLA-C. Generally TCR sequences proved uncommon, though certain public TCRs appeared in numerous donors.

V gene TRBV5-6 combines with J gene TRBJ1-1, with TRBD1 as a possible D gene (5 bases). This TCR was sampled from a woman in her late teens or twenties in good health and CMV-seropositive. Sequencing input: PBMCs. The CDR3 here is CASSFWSGAGNTEAFF. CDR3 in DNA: TGTGCCAGCAGCTTTTGGAGTGGGGCTGGGAACACTGAAGCTTTCTTT.